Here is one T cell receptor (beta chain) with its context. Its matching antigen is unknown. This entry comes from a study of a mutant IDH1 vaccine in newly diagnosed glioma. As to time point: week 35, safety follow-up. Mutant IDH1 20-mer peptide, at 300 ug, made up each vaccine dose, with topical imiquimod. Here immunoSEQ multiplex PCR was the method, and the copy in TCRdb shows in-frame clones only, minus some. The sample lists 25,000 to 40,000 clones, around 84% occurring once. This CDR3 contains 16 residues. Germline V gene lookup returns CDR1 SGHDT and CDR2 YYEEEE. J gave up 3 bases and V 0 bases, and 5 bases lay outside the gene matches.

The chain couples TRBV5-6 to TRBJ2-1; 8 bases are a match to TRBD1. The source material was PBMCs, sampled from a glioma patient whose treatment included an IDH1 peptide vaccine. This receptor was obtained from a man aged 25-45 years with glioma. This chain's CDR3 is CASSLARTGIYNEQFF. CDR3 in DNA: TGTGCCAGCAGCTTGGCTCGGACAGGGATCTACAATGAGCAGTTCTTC.